These T cell receptor beta chains were read from a single sample in a study of a mutant IDH1 vaccine in newly diagnosed glioma. No antigen has been identified for these receptors. The method was immunoSEQ multiplex PCR; TCRdb's version includes in-frame clones alone and lacks a portion of them. The table includes some 42,000 clones, roughly 88% detected once. The sequences come from PBMCs, collected from a glioma patient whose treatment included an IDH1 peptide vaccine. These receptors were obtained from a man aged 35 to 55 with glioma. CDR3s include the opening cysteine and the closing phenylalanine or tryptophan. The D gene is left open where the match is weak. Clone size is not always given. Where it is, it says once, few, many or a class for expanded clones.

v_gene	d_gene	abundance	j_gene	CDR3nt	CDR3aa
TRBV11-3	.	.	TRBJ2-2	TGTGCCAGCAGCTTAGGTGGGGGAACAGCGAACACCGGGGAGCTGTTTTTT	CASSLGGGTANTGELFF
TRBV15	.	.	TRBJ2-1	TGTGCCACCAGCAGAGTGGTGAGCTCCTACAATGAGCAGTTCTTC	CATSRVVSSYNEQFF
TRBV25-1	TRBD1	.	TRBJ2-6	TGTGCCAGCAGTGAGGACAGGGACTCTGGGGCCAACGTCCTGACTTTC	CASSEDRDSGANVLTF
TRBV25-1	.	.	TRBJ1-2	TGTGCCAGCAATGAACGGGGTGGACTCTATGGCTACACCTTC	CASNERGGLYGYTF
TRBV5-1	TRBD2	once	TRBJ2-7	TGCGCCAGCAGCCCCTCGTTTAGCGGGGCCTACGAGCAGTACTTC	CASSPSFSGAYEQYF
TRBV10-1	TRBD1	few	TRBJ1-1	TGCGCCAGTTCGGACAGGGGGGGGACTGAAGCTTTCTTT	CASSDRGGTEAFF
TRBV9	.	.	TRBJ2-3	TGTGCCAGCAGCACCCAGGGGGGGGAGGGGAGTACGCAGTATTTT	CASSTQGGEGSTQYF
TRBV6-5	.	.	TRBJ2-4	TGTGCCAGCAGTTACGCCTCGGGAAGGGCCAAAAACATTCAGTACTTC	CASSYASGRAKNIQYF
TRBV28	.	.	TRBJ2-7	TGTGCCAGCGGGGGAGACTCCTACGAGCAGTACTTC	CASGGDSYEQYF
TRBV5-4	.	once	TRBJ2-2	TGTGCCAGCAGCTCAGACAGGCGGGCCACCGGGGAGCTGTTTTTT	CASSSDRRATGELFF
TRBV6-5	.	.	TRBJ1-1	TGTGCCAGCAGTCAAAGGGAATCGACTGAAGCTTTCTTT	CASSQRESTEAFF
TRBV10-3	TRBD2	.	TRBJ2-1	TGTGCCATCAGTGAGTCGGGGGGGAGCAGAAATGAGCAGTTCTTC	CAISESGGSRNEQFF
TRBV6-1	.	.	TRBJ1-4	TGTGCCAGCAGTTGGGCAGCTAATGAAAAACTGTTTTTT	CASSWAANEKLFF
TRBV4-3	TRBD2	.	TRBJ2-7	TGCGCCAGCAGCCGAGTAGCGGGAGGCCCCTACGAGCAGTACTTC	CASSRVAGGPYEQYF
TRBV7-9	.	.	TRBJ1-5	TGTGCCAGCAGCTTGATCTCAGGGGAGGGCAATCAGCCCCAGCATTTT	CASSLISGEGNQPQHF
TRBV7-2	.	.	TRBJ2-2	TGTGCCAGCAGCTTAGCGATAACGAGCGGGGAGCTGTTTTTT	CASSLAITSGELFF
TRBV12-5	TRBD1	.	TRBJ1-5	TGTGCTAGTGGTTGGCAGGGGGCACGGGGTAGGAGCAATCAGCCCCAGCATTTT	CASGWQGARGRSNQPQHF
TRBV13	.	.	TRBJ2-1	TGTGCCAGCAGCTTGACTCCGAGCTCCTACAATGAGCAGTTCTTC	CASSLTPSSYNEQFF
TRBV5-5	TRBD1	.	TRBJ1-1	TGTGCCAGCAGCGTCTTACAGGGGGCGCGTTTCACTGAAGCTTTCTTT	CASSVLQGARFTEAFF
TRBV18	.	.	TRBJ1-5	TGTGCCAGCTCACCAATAAGGGGAGACAGCAATCAGCCCCAGCATTTT	CASSPIRGDSNQPQHF
TRBV6-5	.	.	TRBJ1-1	TGTGCCAGCACCGCGGCCGGGCGGGAAGCTTTCTTT	CASTAAGREAFF
TRBV7-3	TRBD2	.	TRBJ2-2	TGTGCCAGCGGACGACTAGCGGGTGGGACCGGGGAGCTGTTTTTT	CASGRLAGGTGELFF
TRBV7-2	.	.	TRBJ2-5	TGTGCCAGCAGCTTAGCTGCCCCGGGCCCTGAGACCCAGTACTTC	CASSLAAPGPETQYF
TRBV2	.	.	TRBJ1-1	TGTGCCAGCGGTTGGAACACTGAAGCTTTCTTT	CASGWNTEAFF
TRBV7-2	.	.	TRBJ2-5	TGTGCCAGCAGCTCGAAGGAAGTTGACATGAGGGGGGAGACCCAGTACTTC	CASSSKEVDMRGETQYF
TRBV6-5	.	.	TRBJ2-7	TGTGCCAGCAGTTACCGCGGGCCCCCCTACGAGCAGTACTTC	CASSYRGPPYEQYF
TRBV13	.	.	TRBJ2-7	TGTGCCAGCAGCCCCCGTCGACAGAGTTCCTACGAGCAGTACTTC	CASSPRRQSSYEQYF
TRBV5-4	.	.	TRBJ2-3	TGTGCCAGCAGCGGGGGCGGAGCGCAGGATACGCAGTATTTT	CASSGGGAQDTQYF
TRBV4-3	.	.	TRBJ2-1	TGCGCCAGCAGCCAAGTTCCCCCGATGAGCGGAGGGCAGTTCTTC	CASSQVPPMSGGQFF
TRBV9	.	once	TRBJ2-7	TGTGCCAGCAGCGTCCTCGACACCTTCGACGAGCAGTACTTC	CASSVLDTFDEQYF
TRBV14	TRBD2	.	TRBJ2-4	TGTGCCAGCAGCCCCCTTGTCGAGCGGGAGGGCCTAGCCAAAAACATTCAGTACTTC	CASSPLVEREGLAKNIQYF
TRBV5-8	.	.	TRBJ2-5	TGTGCCAGCAGCTTGCTGAAAAGCTCCCACCAAGAGACCCAGTACTTC	CASSLLKSSHQETQYF